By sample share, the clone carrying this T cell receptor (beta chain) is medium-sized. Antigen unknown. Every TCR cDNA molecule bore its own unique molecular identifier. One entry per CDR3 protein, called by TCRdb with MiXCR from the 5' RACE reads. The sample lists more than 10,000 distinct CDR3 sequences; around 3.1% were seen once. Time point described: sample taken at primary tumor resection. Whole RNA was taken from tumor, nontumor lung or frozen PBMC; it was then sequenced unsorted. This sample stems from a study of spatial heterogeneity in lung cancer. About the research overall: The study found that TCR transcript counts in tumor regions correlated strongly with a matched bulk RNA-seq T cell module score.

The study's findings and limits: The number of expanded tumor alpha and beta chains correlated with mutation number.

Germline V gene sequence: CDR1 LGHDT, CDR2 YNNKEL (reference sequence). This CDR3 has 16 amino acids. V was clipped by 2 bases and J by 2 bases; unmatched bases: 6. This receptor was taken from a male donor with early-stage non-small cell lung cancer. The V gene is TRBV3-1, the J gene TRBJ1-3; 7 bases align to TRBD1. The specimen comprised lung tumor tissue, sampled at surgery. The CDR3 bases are TGTGCCAGCAGCCAACCCCGGACAGGCACTGGAAACACCATATATTTT. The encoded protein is CASSQPRTGTGNTIYF. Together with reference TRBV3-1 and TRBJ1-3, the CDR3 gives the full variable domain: DTAVSQTPKYLVTQMGNDKSIKCEQNLGHDTMYWYKQDSKKFLKIMFSYNNKELIINETVPNRFSPKSPDKAHLNLHINSLELGDSAVYFCASSQPRTGTGNTIYFGEGSWLTVV.